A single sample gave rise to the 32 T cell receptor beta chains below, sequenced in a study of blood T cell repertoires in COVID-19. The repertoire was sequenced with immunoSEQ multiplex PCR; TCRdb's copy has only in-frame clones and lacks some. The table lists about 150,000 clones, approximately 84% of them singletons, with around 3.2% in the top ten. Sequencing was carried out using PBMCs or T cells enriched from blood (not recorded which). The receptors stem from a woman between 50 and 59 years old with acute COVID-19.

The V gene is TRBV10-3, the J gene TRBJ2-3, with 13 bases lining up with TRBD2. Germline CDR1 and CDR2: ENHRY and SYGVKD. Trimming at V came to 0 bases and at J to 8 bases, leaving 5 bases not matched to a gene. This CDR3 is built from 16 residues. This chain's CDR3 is CAISESGLAGEGTQYF. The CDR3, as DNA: TGTGCCATCAGTGAGTCAGGACTAGCGGGAGAGGGTACGCAGTATTTT.

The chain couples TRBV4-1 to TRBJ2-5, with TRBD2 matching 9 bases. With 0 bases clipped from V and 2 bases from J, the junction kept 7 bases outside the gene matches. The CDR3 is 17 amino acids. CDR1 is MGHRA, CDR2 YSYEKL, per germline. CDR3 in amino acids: CASSQDVFSGRQETQYF. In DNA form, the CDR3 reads TGCGCCAGCAGCCAAGATGTTTTTAGCGGGAGACAAGAGACCCAGTACTTC.

In DNA form, the CDR3 reads TGTGCCAGCAGTTTATACTTACAGTCCTACGAGCAGTACTTC. Translation: CASSLYLQSYEQYF. The chain links TRBV27 to TRBJ2-7, with D unresolved. Germline assignment: CDR1 MNHEY and CDR2 SMNVEV (reference sequence). This CDR3 has 14 residues. V lost 1 base, J lost 1 base, and 8 bases lay in between.

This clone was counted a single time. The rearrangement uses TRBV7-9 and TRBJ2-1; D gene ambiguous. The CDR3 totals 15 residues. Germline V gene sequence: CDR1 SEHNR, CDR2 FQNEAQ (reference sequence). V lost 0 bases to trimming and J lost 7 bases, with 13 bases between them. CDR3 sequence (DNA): TGTGCCAGCAGCTTAGCTAGTCCGGGTTCTAATGAGCAGTTCTTC. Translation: CASSLASPGSNEQFF.

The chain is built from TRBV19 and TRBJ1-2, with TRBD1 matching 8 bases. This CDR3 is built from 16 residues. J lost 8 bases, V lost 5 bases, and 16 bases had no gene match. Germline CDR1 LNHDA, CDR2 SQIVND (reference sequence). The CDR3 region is CASSRNGQGLIYGYTF. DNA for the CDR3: TGTGCCAGTAGTCGAAACGGACAGGGACTAATCTACGGCTACACCTTC.

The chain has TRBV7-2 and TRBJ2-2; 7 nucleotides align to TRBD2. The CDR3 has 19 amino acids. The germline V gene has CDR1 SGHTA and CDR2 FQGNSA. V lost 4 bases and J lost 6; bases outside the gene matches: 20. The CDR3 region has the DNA TGTGCCAGCAGCTCCTTCTCCGGACTAGTCGGGATGGTGGCCGGGGAGCTGTTTTTT. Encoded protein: CASSSFSGLVGMVAGELFF.

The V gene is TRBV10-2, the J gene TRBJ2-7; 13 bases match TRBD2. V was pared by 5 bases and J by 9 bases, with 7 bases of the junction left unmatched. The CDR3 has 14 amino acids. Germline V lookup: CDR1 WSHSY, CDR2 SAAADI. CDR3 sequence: CASSTRTSGRMQYF. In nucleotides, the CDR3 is TGCGCCAGCAGTACACGGACTAGCGGGAGAATGCAGTACTTC.

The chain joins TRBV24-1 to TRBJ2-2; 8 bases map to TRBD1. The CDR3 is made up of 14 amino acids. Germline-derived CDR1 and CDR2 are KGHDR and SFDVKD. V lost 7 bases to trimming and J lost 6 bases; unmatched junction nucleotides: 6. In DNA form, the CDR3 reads TGTGCCACCAGCGAAAACAGGGGGGCCGGGGAGCTGTTTTTT. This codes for CATSENRGAGELFF.

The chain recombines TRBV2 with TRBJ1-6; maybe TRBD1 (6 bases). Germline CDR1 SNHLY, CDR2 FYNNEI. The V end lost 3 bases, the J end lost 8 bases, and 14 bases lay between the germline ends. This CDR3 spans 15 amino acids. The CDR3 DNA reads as TGTGCCAGCAGTGAGGGAGGGGGTACCCATTCACCCCTCCACTTT. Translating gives CASSEGGGTHSPLHF. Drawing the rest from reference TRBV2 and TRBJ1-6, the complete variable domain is EPEVTQTPSHQVTQMGQEVILRCVPISNHLYFYWYRQILGQKVEFLVSFYNNEISEKSEIFDDQFSVERPDGSNFTLKIRSTKLEDSAMYFCASSEGGGTHSPLHFGNGTRLTVT.

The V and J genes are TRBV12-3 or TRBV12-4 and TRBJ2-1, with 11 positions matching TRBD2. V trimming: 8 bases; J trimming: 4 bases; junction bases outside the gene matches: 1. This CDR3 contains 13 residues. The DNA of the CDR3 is TGTGCCAGCGGGACTAGCGGTTACAATGAGCAGTTCTTC. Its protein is CASGTSGYNEQFF.

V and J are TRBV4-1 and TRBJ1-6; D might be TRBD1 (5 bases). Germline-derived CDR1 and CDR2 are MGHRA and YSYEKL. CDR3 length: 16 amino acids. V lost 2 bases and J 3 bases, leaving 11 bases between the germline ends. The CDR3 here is CASSQLGGSYNSPLHF. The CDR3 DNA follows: TGCGCCAGCAGCCAACTTGGGGGGAGCTATAATTCACCCCTCCACTTT.

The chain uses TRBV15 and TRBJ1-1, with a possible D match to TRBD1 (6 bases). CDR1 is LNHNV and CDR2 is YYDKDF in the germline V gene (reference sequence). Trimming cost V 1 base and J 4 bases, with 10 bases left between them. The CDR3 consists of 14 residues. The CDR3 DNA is TGTGCCACCAGCAGAGGACAGGACGTCACTGAAGCTTTCTTT. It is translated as CATSRGQDVTEAFF.

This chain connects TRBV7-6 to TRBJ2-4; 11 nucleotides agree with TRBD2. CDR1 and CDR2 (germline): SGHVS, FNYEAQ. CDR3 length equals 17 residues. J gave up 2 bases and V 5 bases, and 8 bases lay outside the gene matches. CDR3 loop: CASSRNSGRGSKNIQYF. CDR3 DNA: TGTGCCAGCAGCCGAAATAGCGGGAGGGGGTCCAAAAACATTCAGTACTTC. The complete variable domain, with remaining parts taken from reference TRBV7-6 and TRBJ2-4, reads GAGVSQSPRYKVTKRGQDVALRCDPISGHVSLYWYRQALGQGPEFLTYFNYEAQQDKSGLPNDRFSAERPEGSISTLTIQRTEQRDSAMYRCASSRNSGRGSKNIQYFGAGTRLSVL.

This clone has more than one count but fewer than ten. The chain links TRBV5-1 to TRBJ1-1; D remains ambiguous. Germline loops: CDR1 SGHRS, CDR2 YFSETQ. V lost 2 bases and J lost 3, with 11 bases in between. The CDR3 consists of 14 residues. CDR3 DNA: TGCGCCAGCAGCTTCTCGGTCGTGGACACTGAAGCTTTCTTT. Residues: CASSFSVVDTEAFF.

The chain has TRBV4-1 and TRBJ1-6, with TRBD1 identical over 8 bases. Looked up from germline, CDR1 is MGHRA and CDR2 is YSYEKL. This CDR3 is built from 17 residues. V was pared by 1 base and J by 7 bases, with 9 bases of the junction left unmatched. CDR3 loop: CASSQAGGRARNSPLHF. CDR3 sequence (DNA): TGCGCCAGCAGCCAAGCAGGGGGCAGGGCTCGCAATTCACCCCTCCACTTT.

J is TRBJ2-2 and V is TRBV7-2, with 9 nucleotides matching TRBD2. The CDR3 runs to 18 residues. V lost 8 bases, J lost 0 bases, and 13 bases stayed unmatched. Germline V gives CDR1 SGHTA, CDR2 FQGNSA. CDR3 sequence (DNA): TGTGCCAGCGCCATTTTATGGACTAGCGATCCGAACACCGGGGAGCTGTTTTTT. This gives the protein CASAILWTSDPNTGELFF.

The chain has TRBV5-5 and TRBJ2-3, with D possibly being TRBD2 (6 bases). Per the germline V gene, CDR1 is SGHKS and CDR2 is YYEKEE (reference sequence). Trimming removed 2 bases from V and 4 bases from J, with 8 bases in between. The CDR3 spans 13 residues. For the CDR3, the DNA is TGTGCCAGCAGCTTCCGGGGGTCAGATACGCAGTATTTT. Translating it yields CASSFRGSDTQYF.

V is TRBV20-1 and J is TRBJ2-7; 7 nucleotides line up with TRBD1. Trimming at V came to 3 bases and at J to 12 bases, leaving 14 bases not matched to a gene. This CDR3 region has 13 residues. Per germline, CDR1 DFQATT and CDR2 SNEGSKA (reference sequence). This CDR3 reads CSASAADRPHRYF. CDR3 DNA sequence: TGCAGTGCTAGTGCCGCGGACAGGCCCCATAGGTACTTC.

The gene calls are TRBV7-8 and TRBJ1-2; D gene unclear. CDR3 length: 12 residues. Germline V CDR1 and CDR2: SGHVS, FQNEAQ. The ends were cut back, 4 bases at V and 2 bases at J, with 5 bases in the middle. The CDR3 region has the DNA TGTGCCAGCAGCTCATTCAACTATGGCTACACCTTC. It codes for CASSSFNYGYTF.

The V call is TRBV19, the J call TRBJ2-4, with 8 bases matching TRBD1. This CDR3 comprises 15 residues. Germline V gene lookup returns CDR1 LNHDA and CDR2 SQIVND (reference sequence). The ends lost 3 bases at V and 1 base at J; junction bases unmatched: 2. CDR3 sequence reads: CASSMNRGAKNIQYF. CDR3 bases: TGTGCCAGTAGTATGAACAGGGGGGCCAAAAACATTCAGTACTTC.

The CDR3 protein is CASSYSMDTGYTF. DNA for the CDR3: TGTGCCAGCAGTTACTCGATGGACACTGGCTACACCTTC. The rearrangement links TRBV6-2 or TRBV6-3 to TRBJ1-2; a possible D gene is TRBD1 (5 bases). V was trimmed by 0 bases and J by 7 bases, leaving 9 bases between them. The germline gives CDR1 MNHEY, CDR2 SVGEGT. The CDR3 is made up of 13 amino acids.

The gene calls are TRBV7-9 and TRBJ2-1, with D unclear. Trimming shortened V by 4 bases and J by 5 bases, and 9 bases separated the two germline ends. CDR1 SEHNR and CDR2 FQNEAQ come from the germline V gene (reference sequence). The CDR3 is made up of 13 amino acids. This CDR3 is CASSYGGNNEQFF. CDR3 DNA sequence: TGTGCCAGCAGCTATGGCGGAAACAATGAGCAGTTCTTC. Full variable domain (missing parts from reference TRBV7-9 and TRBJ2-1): DTGVSQNPRHKITKRGQNVTFRCDPISEHNRLYWYRQTLGQGPEFLTYFQNEAQLEKSRLLSDRFSAERPKGSFSTLEIQRTEQGDSAMYLCASSYGGNNEQFFGPGTRLTVL.

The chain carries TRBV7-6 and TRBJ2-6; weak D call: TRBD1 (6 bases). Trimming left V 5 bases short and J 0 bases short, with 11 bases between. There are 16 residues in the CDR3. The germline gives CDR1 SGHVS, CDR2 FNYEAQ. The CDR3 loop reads CASSLTGSSGANVLTF. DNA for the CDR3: TGTGCCAGCAGCCTCACAGGGAGCTCTGGGGCCAACGTCCTGACTTTC.

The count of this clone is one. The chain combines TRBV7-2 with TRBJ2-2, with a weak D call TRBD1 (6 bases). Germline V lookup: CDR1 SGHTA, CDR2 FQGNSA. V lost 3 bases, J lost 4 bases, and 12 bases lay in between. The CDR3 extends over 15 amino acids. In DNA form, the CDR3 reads TGTGCCAGCAGCTTTAAACAGGGATTCACCGGGGAGCTGTTTTTT. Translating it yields CASSFKQGFTGELFF.

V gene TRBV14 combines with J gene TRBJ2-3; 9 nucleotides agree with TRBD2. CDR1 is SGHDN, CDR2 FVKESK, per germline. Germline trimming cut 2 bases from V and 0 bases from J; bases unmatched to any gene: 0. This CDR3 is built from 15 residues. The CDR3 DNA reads TGTGCCAGCAGCCAACTAGCGGGGAGCACAGATACGCAGTATTTT. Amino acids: CASSQLAGSTDTQYF.

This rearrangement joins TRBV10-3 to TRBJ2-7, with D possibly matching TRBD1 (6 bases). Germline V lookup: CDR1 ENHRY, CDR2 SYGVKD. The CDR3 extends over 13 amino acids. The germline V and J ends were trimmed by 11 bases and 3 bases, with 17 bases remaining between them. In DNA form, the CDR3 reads TGTGCCTCTACAAAGACAGGCGACTACGAGCAGTACTTC. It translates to CASTKTGDYEQYF.

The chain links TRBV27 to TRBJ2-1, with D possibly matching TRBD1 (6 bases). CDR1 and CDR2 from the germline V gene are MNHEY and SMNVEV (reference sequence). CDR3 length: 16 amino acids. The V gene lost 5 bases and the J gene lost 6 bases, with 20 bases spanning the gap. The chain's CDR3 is CASSLRTGGLFNEQFF. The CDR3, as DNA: TGTGCCAGCAGTCTTCGAACTGGGGGCCTTTTCAATGAGCAGTTCTTC.

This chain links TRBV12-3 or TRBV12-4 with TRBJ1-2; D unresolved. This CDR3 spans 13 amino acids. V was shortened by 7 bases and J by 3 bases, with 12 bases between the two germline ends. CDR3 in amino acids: CASTSELDYGYTF. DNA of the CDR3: TGTGCCAGCACCTCCGAGCTGGACTATGGCTACACCTTC.

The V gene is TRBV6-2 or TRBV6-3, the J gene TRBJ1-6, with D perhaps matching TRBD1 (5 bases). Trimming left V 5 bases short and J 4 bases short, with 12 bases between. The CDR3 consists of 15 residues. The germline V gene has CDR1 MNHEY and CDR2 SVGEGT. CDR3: CASSVRGRYNSPLHF. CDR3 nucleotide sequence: TGTGCCAGCAGTGTAAGGGGCCGTTATAATTCACCCCTCCACTTT.

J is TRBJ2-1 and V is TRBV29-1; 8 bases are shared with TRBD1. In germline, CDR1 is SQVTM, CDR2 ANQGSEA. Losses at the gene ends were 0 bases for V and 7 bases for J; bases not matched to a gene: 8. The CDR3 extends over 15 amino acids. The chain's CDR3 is CSVEDRDRGLNEQFF. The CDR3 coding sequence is TGCAGCGTTGAAGATCGCGACAGGGGTCTTAATGAGCAGTTCTTC.

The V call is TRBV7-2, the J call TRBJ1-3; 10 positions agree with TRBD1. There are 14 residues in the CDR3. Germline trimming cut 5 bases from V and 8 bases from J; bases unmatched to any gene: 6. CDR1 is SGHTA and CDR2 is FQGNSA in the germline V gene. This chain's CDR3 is CASSPGQGGDTIYF. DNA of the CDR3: TGTGCCAGCAGCCCCGGACAGGGGGGGGACACCATATATTTT.

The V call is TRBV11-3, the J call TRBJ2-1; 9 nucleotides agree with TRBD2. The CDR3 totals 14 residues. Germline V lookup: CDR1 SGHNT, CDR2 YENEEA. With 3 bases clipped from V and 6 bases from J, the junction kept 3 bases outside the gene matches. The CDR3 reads CASSLGGRANEQFF. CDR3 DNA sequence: TGTGCCAGCAGCTTGGGCGGGAGGGCCAATGAGCAGTTCTTC.